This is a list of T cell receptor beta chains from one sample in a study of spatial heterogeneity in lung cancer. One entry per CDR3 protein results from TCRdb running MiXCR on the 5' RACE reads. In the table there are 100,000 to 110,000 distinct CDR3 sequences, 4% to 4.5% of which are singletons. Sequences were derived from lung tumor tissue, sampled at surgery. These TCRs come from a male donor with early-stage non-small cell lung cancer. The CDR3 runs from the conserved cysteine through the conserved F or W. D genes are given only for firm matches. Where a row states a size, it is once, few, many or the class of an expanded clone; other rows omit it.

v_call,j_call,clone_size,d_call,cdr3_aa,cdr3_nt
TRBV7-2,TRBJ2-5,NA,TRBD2,CASSSGVAGVEETQYF,TGTGCCAGCAGCTCAGGTGTGGCGGGAGTTGAAGAGACCCAGTACTTC
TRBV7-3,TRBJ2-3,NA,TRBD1,CASSSRQGSTDTQYF,TGTGCCAGCAGCTCCCGACAGGGAAGCACAGATACGCAGTATTTT
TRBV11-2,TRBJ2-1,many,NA,CASSPSLALEQFF,TGTGCCAGCAGCCCTAGTCTAGCACTTGAGCAGTTCTTC
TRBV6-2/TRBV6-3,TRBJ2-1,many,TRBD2,CASSHRPSGPYYNEQFF,TGTGCCAGCAGTCACAGGCCTAGCGGGCCGTATTACAATGAGCAGTTCTTC
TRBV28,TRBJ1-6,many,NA,CASSLTGFTNSPLHF,TGTGCCAGCAGTTTAACAGGGTTTACTAATTCACCCCTCCACTTT
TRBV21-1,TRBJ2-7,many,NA,CASTRDISYEQYF,TGTGCCAGCACCCGCGACATCTCCTACGAGCAGTACTTC
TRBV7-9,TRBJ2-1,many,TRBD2,CASSLRVAGVKGEQFF,TGTGCCAGCAGCTTACGGGTAGCGGGAGTCAAGGGTGAGCAGTTCTTC
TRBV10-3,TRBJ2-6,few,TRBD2,CAISGETSGPGANVLTF,TGTGCCATCAGTGGAGAAACTAGCGGGCCTGGGGCCAACGTCCTGACTTTC
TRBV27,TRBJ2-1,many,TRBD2,CASNQRPGLAGARHVDEQFF,TGTGCCAGCAACCAGAGACCGGGACTAGCGGGAGCTCGACACGTCGATGAGCAGTTCTTC
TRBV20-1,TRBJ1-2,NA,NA,CSAPEEYGYTF,TGCAGTGCCCCCGAAGAGTATGGCTACACCTTC
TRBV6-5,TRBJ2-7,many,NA,CASSFRTPGVNEQYF,TGTGCCAGCAGTTTCCGGACACCGGGGGTCAACGAGCAGTACTTC
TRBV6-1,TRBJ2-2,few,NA,CASARVHTGELFF,TGTGCCTCAGCTAGGGTCCACACCGGGGAGCTGTTTTTT
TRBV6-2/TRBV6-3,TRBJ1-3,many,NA,CASRRRSGNTIYF,TGTGCCAGCAGGCGGCGGTCTGGAAACACCATATATTTT
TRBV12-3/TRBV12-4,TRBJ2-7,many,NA,CASRATRRSYEQYF,TGTGCCAGCAGGGCTACTAGAAGGTCCTACGAGCAGTACTTC
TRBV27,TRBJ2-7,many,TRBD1,CASSLGQESYEQYF,TGTGCCAGCAGTTTGGGACAGGAGTCCTACGAGCAGTACTTC
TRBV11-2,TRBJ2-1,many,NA,CASTYGDNEQFF,TGTGCCAGCACTTACGGGGACAATGAGCAGTTCTTC
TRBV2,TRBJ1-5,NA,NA,CASSEEPAFQHF,TGTGCCAGCAGTGAAGAGCCGGCCTTCCAGCATTTT
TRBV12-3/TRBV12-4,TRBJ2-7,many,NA,CASSFFQPGYEQYF,TGTGCCAGCAGTTTTTTTCAGCCAGGGTACGAGCAGTACTTC
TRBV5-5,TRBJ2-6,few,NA,CASSKRYGNFPSGANVLTF,TGTGCCAGCAGCAAGCGTTACGGGAATTTTCCCTCTGGGGCCAACGTCCTGACTTTC
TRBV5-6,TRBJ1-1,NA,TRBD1,CASSWGRGRSNTEAFF,TGTGCCAGCAGCTGGGGCAGGGGGCGGTCGAACACTGAAGCTTTCTTT
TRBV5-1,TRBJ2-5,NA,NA,CASSVLSPQETQYF,TGCGCCAGCAGCGTGCTAAGCCCCCAAGAGACCCAGTACTTC
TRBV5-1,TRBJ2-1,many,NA,CASSYQVAYNEQFF,TGCGCCAGTAGCTACCAGGTGGCCTACAATGAGCAGTTCTTC
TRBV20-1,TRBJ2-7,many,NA,CSADDLPFEQYF,TGCAGTGCTGACGACTTACCCTTCGAGCAGTACTTC
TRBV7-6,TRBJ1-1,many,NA,CASSLSKSTEAFF,TGTGCCAGCAGCCTCTCCAAGAGCACTGAAGCTTTCTTT
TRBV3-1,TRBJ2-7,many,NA,CASSQGLTGYSYEQYF,TGTGCCAGCAGCCAAGGGCTTACAGGGTACTCCTACGAGCAGTACTTC
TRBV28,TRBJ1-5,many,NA,CASSLISRSNQPQHF,TGTGCCAGCAGTTTAATCAGTAGGAGCAATCAGCCCCAGCATTTT
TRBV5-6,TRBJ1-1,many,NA,CASSLMGNTEAFF,TGTGCCAGCAGCTTGATGGGGAACACTGAAGCTTTCTTT
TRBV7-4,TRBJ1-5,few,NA,CASSLVIRGRDQPQHF,TGTGCCAGCAGCTTAGTGATCAGGGGTCGGGATCAGCCCCAGCATTTT
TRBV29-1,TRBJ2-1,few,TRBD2,CSVGGTSGRSYNEQFF,TGCAGCGTTGGAGGGACTAGCGGGAGGTCCTACAATGAGCAGTTCTTC
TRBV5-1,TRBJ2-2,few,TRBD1,CASSPTGTGSTGELFF,TGCGCCAGCAGCCCGACCGGGACAGGGTCCACCGGGGAGCTGTTTTTT
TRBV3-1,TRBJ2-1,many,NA,CASSPSVLSQYEQFF,TGTGCCAGCAGCCCCAGCGTACTTTCTCAGTATGAGCAGTTCTTC
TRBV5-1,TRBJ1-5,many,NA,CASSYYPGPGSKGPQHF,TGCGCCAGCAGCTATTACCCTGGGCCGGGTAGTAAGGGGCCCCAGCATTTT
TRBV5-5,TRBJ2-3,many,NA,CASSLGLSRADTQYF,TGTGCCAGCAGCCTAGGACTTTCCAGGGCAGATACGCAGTATTTT
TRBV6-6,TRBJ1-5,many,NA,CASSYRGENQPQHF,TGTGCCAGCAGTTACAGGGGCGAAAATCAGCCCCAGCATTTT
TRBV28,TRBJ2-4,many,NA,CASSYRTFRGYSKNIQYF,TGTGCCAGCAGTTATAGGACCTTCCGCGGGTACTCCAAAAACATTCAGTACTTC
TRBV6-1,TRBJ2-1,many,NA,CASNEGRDDEQFF,TGTGCCAGCAATGAGGGGCGAGACGATGAGCAGTTCTTC
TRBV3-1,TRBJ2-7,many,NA,CASSQQGLTYEQYF,TGTGCCAGCAGCCAACAGGGGCTAACCTACGAGCAGTACTTC
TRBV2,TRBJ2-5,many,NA,CASSDPDTRETQYF,TGTGCCAGCTCGGATCCAGACACTCGAGAGACCCAGTACTTC
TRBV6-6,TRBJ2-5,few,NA,CASKAGGGQETQYF,TGTGCCAGCAAGGCCGGTGGGGGCCAAGAGACCCAGTACTTC
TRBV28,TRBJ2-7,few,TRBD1,CASTRWDRGSYEQYF,TGTGCCAGCACCCGGTGGGACAGGGGCTCCTACGAGCAGTACTTC
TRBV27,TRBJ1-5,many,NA,CASSLGMGQPQHF,TGTGCCAGCAGTTTGGGGATGGGTCAGCCCCAGCATTTT
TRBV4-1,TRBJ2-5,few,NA,CASSQVGRGETQYF,TGCGCCAGCAGCCAAGTAGGACGAGGCGAGACCCAGTACTTC
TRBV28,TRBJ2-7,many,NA,CASSPADTSREQYF,TGTGCCAGCAGTCCAGCTGACACTTCCCGGGAGCAGTACTTC
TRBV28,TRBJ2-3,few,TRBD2,CASSSWTSGTDSTDTQYF,TGTGCCAGCAGTTCCTGGACTAGCGGGACCGATAGCACAGATACGCAGTATTTT
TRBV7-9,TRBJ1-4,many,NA,CASSSAANEKLFF,TGTGCCAGCAGCTCGGCAGCTAATGAAAAACTGTTTTTT
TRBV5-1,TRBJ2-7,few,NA,CASSLVPGMENEQYF,TGCGCCAGCAGCTTGGTGCCAGGGATGGAGAACGAGCAGTACTTC
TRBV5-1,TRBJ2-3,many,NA,CASSYATADTQYF,TGCGCCAGCAGCTACGCCACCGCAGATACGCAGTATTTT
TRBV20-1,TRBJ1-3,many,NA,CSARSFREAGNTIYF,TGCAGTGCTAGAAGTTTTAGGGAGGCTGGAAACACCATATATTTT
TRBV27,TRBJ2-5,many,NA,CASSLSQFGAQYF,TGTGCCAGCAGTTTATCGCAGTTCGGGGCCCAGTACTTC
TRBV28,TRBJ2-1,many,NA,CASRRVEQFF,TGTGCCAGCAGACGGGTTGAGCAGTTCTTC
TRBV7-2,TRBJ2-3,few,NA,CASSLNGGTQYF,TGTGCCAGCAGCTTAAATGGTGGTACGCAGTATTTT
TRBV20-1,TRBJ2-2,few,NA,CSVRDAAFPTGELFF,TGCAGTGTTAGGGACGCCGCTTTCCCCACCGGGGAGCTGTTTTTT
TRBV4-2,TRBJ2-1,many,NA,CASSQAPLGAEYNEQFF,TGTGCCAGCAGCCAAGCTCCCCTGGGGGCCGAGTACAATGAGCAGTTCTTC